The entry below gives a single TCR beta chain sequence along with its context. Its specificity is not known. The entry originates in a study of cytomegalovirus exposure and HLA in healthy donors. The CDR3 has 15 amino acids. The V gene lost 1 base and the J gene lost 2 bases, with 11 bases spanning the gap. CDR1 is MNHEY, CDR2 SMNVEV, per germline (reference sequence). In the PCR, 60 Vbeta and 13 Jbeta primers were used. Using immunoSEQ multiplex PCR, the repertoire was profiled, and TCRdb retains in-frame clones only, with some absent. The repertoire holds under 150,000 clones, with approximately 89% as singletons. Study observations and caveats: In an earlier analysis, about 87% or about 30%: the productive usage of most TCR beta V segments.

Sequencing was carried out using PBMCs. The chain employs TRBV27 and TRBJ2-5; possible D gene TRBD1, 6 bases. This clonotype was sampled from a woman aged 30 to 39 in good health and CMV-seropositive. DNA of the CDR3: TGTGCCAGCAGTTTATGGGAAGGGGGACAAGAGACCCAGTACTTC. It specifies CASSLWEGGQETQYF.